This T cell receptor beta chain originates from a study of blood T cells in healthy people across ages. Study context: The template switching approach captured approximately one barcoded beta molecule for every two T cells.

The amount of total RNA extracted per sample was at least 5.5 micrograms. On this clonotype: As yet, its antigen is unknown.

Together with a sample-barcoded 5' primer, a J-beta primer mix was included in a second PCR lasting about 7 to 11 cycles. Each CDR3 protein is one row after TCRdb ran MiXCR on the 5' RACE reads. The data contain fewer than 2,000,000 distinct CDR3 sequences, about 39% of them seen just once; the ten biggest clones take up under 30%. Study-wide findings and caveats: The recorded TCR beta diversity per million T cells decreased in a roughly linear manner with age.

The CDR3 contains 15 residues. Germline lookup yields CDR1 SGDLS and CDR2 YYNGEE. J gave up 5 bases and V 6 bases, and 11 bases lay outside the gene matches. This chain links TRBV9 with TRBJ2-1, with 7 bases fitting TRBD2. The receptor's source is a human donor in good health. The sample taken for sequencing was blood. CDR3 nucleotides: TGTGCCAGCAACAGTAGGAGGGAGGGGAACAATGAGCAGTTCTTC. The encoded protein is CASNSRREGNNEQFF.